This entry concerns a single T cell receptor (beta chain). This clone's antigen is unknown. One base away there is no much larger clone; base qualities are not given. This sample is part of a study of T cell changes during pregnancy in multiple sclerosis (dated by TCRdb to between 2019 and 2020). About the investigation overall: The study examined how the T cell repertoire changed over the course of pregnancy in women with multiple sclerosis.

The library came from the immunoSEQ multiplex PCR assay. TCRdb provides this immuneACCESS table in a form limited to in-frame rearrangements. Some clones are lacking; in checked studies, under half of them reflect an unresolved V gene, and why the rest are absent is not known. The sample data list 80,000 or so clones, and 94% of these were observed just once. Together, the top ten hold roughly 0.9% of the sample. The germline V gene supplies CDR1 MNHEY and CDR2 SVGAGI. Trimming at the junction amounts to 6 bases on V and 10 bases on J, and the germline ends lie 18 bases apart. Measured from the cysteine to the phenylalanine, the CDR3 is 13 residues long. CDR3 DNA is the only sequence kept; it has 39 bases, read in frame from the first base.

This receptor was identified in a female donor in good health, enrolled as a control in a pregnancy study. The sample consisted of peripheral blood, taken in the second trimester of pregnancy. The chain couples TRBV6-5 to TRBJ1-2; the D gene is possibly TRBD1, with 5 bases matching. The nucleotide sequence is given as TGTGCCAGCAGCATTCGAGAGGGACTTGACTACACCTTC. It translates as CASSIREGLDYTF.